This T cell receptor (beta chain) was recovered during a study of T cell changes during pregnancy in multiple sclerosis. V lost 5 bases, J lost 3 bases, and 14 bases stayed unmatched. Germline V gene data show CDR1 as SEHNR and CDR2 as FQNEAQ (reference sequence). This CDR3 has 18 amino acids. The data were produced by immunoSEQ multiplex PCR, yet TCRdb's version contains in-frame clones alone and is incomplete. The sample holds approximately 92,000 clones, 85% to 95% seen once. This sequence was found in a female donor with multiple sclerosis, enrolled in a pregnancy study. The chain joins TRBV7-9 to TRBJ2-7; 12 bases match TRBD1. The material was peripheral blood, obtained after pregnancy. The CDR3 coding sequence is TGTGCCAGCAGCCCCGCCGCGGGACAGGGGGCTAAAGGCTACGAGCAGTACTTC. Translating gives CASSPAAGQGAKGYEQYF.